This entry features one T cell receptor (beta chain) sequence. This specimen belongs to a study of blood T cell repertoires in COVID-19. Overall study: T cells, B-cell-depleted T cells, or PBMCs supplied cDNA or gDNA.

Source study methods: Reference gene primer amplification gave estimated nucleated cell counts. Clones were sequenced by immunoSEQ multiplex PCR, and TCRdb holds only the in-frame ones, with some missing. The D gene and trimming were derived from the DNA, and the V and J assignments and clone size from that table. The table lists under 200,000 clones, approximately 91% of them singletons, with under 2% in the top ten. The ends were cut back, 3 bases at V and 3 bases at J, with 16 bases in the middle. CDR1 is KGHDR and CDR2 is SFDVKD in the germline V gene. CDR3 length equals 16 residues. The clonotype was recovered from a man aged 18 to 29 with active or convalescent COVID-19. This chain links TRBV24-1 with TRBJ1-2; D might be TRBD1 (5 bases). Sequenced material: peripheral blood. The CDR3 nucleotides are TGTGCCACCAGTGATGGTAAAGGGGAAAAAGACTATGGCTACACCTTC. Amino acids: CATSDGKGEKDYGYTF.